This entry is about one T cell receptor (beta chain). These data belong to a study of blood T cell repertoires in COVID-19. Background on the study: Both acute and convalescent COVID-19 samples were obtained from the United States, Italy and Spain. PBMCs, B-cell-depleted T cells, or T cells were the source of the cDNA or gDNA that made up the material.

CDR3 length: 16 residues. From germline, CDR1 is MNHNS and CDR2 SASEGT. After removal of 2 bases from V and 4 bases from J, the junction contained 8 bases not matched to a gene. During active infection, Seattle patients enrolled and were then monitored through disease. Produced via immunoSEQ multiplex PCR; TCRdb's table is partial and in-frame only. Of 150,000 or so clones listed, more than 80% are singletons. The chain carries TRBV6-1 and TRBJ2-7; 10 positions agree with TRBD2. This receptor was obtained from a man aged 18 to 30 with COVID-19, enrolled during active disease. Material for sequencing was peripheral blood. As DNA, the CDR3 is TGTGCCAGCAGTGAAAAAAGGGCTAGCGGGAGTTACGAGCAGTACTTC. Its protein is CASSEKRASGSYEQYF.